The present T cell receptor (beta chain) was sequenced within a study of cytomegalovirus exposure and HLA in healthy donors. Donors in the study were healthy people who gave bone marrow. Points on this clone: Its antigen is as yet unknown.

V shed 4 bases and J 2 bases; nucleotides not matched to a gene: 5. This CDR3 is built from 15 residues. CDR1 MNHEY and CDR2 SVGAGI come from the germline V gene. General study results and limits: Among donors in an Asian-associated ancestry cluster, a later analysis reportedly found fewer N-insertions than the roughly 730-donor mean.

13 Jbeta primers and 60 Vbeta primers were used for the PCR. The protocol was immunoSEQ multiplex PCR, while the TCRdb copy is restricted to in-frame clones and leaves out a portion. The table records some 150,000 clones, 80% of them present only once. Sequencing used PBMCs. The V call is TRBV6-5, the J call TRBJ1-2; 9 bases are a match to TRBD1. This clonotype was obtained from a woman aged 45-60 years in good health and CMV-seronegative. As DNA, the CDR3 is TGTGCCAGCAGTTGGGGGACAGGGCGGAACTATGGCTACACCTTC. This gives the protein CASSWGTGRNYGYTF.